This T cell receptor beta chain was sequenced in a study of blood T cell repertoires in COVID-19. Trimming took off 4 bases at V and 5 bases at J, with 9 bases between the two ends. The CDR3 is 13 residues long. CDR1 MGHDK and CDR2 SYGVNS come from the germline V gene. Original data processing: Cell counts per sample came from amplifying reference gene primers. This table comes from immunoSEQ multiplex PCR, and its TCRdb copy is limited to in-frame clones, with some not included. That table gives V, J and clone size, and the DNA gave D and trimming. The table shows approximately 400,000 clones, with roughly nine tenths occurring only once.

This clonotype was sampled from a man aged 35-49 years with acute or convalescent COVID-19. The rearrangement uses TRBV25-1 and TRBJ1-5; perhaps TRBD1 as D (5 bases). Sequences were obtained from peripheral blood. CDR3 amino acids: CASSGWGDQPQHF. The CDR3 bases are TGTGCCAGCAGTGGGTGGGGGGATCAGCCCCAGCATTTT. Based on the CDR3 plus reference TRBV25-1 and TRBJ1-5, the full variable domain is EADIYQTPRYLVIGTGKKITLECSQTMGHDKMYWYQQDPGMELHLIHYSYGVNSTEKGDLSSESTVSRIRTEHFPLTLESARPSHTSQYLCASSGWGDQPQHFGDGTRLSIL.